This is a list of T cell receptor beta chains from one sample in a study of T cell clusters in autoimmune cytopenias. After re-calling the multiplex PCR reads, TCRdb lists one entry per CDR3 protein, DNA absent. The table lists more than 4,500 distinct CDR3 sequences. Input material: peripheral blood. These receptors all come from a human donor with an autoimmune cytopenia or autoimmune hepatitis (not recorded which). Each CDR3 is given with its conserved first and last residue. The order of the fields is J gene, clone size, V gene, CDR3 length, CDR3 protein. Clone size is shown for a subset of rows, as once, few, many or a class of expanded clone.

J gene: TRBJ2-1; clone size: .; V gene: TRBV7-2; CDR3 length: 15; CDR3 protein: CASSQVAARTNEQFF
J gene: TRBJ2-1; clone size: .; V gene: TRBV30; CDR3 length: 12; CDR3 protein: CAIQGGGVEQFF
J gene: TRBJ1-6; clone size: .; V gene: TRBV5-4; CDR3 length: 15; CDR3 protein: CASSLGDRGLSPLHF
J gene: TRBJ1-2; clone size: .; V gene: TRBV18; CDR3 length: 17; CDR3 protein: CASSPFVGTGKNYGYTF
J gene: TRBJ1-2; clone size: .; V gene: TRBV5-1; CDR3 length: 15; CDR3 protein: CASSLVTGAPGGYTF
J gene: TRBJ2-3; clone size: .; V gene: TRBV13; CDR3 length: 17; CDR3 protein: CASSPSSGGPNTDTQYF
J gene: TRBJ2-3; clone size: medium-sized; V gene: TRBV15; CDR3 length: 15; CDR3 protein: CATSNKGQGTDTQYF
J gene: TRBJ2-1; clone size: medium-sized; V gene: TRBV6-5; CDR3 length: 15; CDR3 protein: CASRDDTWERNEQFF
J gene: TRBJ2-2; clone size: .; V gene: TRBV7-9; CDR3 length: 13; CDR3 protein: CASSLEVPGELFF
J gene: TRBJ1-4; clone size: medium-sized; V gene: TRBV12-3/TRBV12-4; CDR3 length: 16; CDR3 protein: CASSLRRTGGIEKLFF
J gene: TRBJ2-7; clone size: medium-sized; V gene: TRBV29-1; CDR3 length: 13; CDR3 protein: CSVVGTGDYEQYF
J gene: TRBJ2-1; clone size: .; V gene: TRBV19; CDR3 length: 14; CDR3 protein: CASKITPGYNEQFF
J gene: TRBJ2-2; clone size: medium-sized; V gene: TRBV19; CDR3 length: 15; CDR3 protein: CASYGGGGNTGELFF
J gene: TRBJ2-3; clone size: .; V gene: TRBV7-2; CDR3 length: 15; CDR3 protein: CASSFGGLSTDTQYF
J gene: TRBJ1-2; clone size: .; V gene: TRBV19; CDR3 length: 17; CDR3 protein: CASSIRGQGNWNYGYTF
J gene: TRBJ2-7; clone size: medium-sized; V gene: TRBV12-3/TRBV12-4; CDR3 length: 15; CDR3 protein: CASRADGGVTYEQYF
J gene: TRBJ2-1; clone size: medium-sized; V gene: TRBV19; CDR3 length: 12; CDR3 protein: CASSIGGMEQFF
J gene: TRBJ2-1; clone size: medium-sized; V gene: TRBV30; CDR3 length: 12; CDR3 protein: CAWDFGANEQFF
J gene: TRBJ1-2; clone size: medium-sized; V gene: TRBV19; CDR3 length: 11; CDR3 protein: CASTSDTGYTF
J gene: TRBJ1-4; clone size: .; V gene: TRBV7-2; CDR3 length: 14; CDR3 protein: CASSLRARDEKLFF